The 30 T cell receptor beta chains presented below share a single source sample, sequenced in a study of blood T cell repertoires in COVID-19. Data came from immunoSEQ multiplex PCR; TCRdb stores just in-frame clones and leaves some out. The sample yields about 160,000 clones, around 83% seen once. Sequences were obtained from peripheral blood. The origin of the receptors is an older man who had recovered from COVID-19.

The V call is TRBV15, the J call TRBJ2-1, with 10 positions matching TRBD2. Trimming removed 4 bases from V and 6 bases from J; junction bases left unmatched: 18. The germline gives CDR1 LNHNV, CDR2 YYDKDF (reference sequence). This CDR3 region has 19 residues. In nucleotides, the CDR3 is TGTGCCACCAGCATTCCCCCACCGGCTAGCGGGAGTAGGAGCAATGAGCAGTTCTTC. It yields the protein CATSIPPPASGSRSNEQFF.

V and J are TRBV4-1 and TRBJ2-1; possible D gene TRBD2, 6 bases. This CDR3 has 16 residues. Trimming left V 2 bases short and J 5 bases short, with 16 bases between. Per the germline V gene, CDR1 is MGHRA and CDR2 is YSYEKL. The CDR3 reads CASSQYAGLANNEQFF. As DNA, the CDR3 is TGCGCCAGCAGCCAATATGCGGGACTTGCCAACAATGAGCAGTTCTTC.

This clone has a single count. The chain combines TRBV3-1 (or the pseudogene TRBV3-2) with TRBJ2-7; 8 nucleotides match TRBD1. With 5 bases clipped from V and 5 bases from J, the junction kept 8 bases outside the gene matches. Germline CDR1 LGHDT, CDR2 YNNKEL (reference sequence). The CDR3 loop spans 14 amino acids. The CDR3 DNA reads as TGTGCCAGCAGCTACGCCGGACAGGGTAACGAGCAGTACTTC. Its protein is CASSYAGQGNEQYF.

The chain links TRBV7-9 to TRBJ2-1; D is possibly TRBD2 (6 bases). V gave up 0 bases and J gave up 7 bases, with 10 bases separating them. This CDR3 has 14 amino acids. Germline V gene sequence: CDR1 SEHNR, CDR2 FQNEAQ (reference sequence). In nucleotides, the CDR3 is TGTGCCAGCAGCTTAGCGGGAGGAGCGAATGAGCAGTTCTTC. Translation gives CASSLAGGANEQFF.

The chain uses TRBV28 and TRBJ1-6; possibly TRBD1 for D (5 bases). CDR1 and CDR2 (germline): MDHEN, SYDVKM. V gave up 5 bases and J gave up 9 bases, with 14 bases separating them. The length of the CDR3 is 14 residues. For the CDR3, the DNA is TGTGCCAGCAGTCCGGGACTCGGTATTTCACCCCTCCACTTT. It encodes CASSPGLGISPLHF.

The J gene is TRBJ1-1, the V gene TRBV5-8; 7 nucleotides agree with TRBD1. Germline lookup yields CDR1 SGHTS and CDR2 YDEGEE. The V and J ends lost 0 bases and 4 bases, in that order; junction bases with no gene match: 3. The CDR3 covers 14 residues. CDR3 amino acids: CASSLGQGGTEAFF. DNA of the CDR3: TGTGCCAGCAGCTTGGGACAGGGAGGCACTGAAGCTTTCTTT. The complete variable domain, with remaining parts taken from reference TRBV5-8 and TRBJ1-1, reads EAGVTQSPTHLIKTRGQQATLRCSPISGHTSVYWYQQALGLGLQFLLWYDEGEERNRGNFPPRFSGRQFPNYSSELNVNALELEDSALYLCASSLGQGGTEAFFGQGTRLTVV.

This sequence joins TRBV20-1 and TRBJ2-3; tentative D call: TRBD2 (7 bases). The CDR3 runs 15 residues. V was pared by 4 bases and J by 4 bases, with 18 bases between. Germline loops: CDR1 DFQATT, CDR2 SNEGSKA (reference sequence). CDR3 nucleotides: TGCAGTGCTACTGATAGCGGAGGGGGGGCAGATACGCAGTATTTT. This encodes CSATDSGGGADTQYF.

V and J are TRBV7-2 and TRBJ2-1; 7 bases are shared with TRBD2. This CDR3 has 15 amino acids. In germline, CDR1 is SGHTA, CDR2 FQGNSA. Trimming removed 5 bases from V and 2 bases from J; junction bases left unmatched: 6. CDR3 sequence (DNA): TGTGCCAGCAGCGACACTAGCGTGGCCTACAATGAGCAGTTCTTC. This gives the protein CASSDTSVAYNEQFF.

This chain connects TRBV7-2 to TRBJ2-1, with TRBD1 identical over 8 bases. Germline V gene lookup returns CDR1 SGHTA and CDR2 FQGNSA. The CDR3 is 14 amino acids. V lost 4 bases and J lost 8; bases outside the gene matches: 7. The CDR3 region has the DNA TGTGCCAGCAGCTACAGGGGGTACTCCGATGAGCAGTTCTTC. The encoded protein is CASSYRGYSDEQFF. Looking up the rest from reference TRBV7-2 and TRBJ2-1 gives the full variable domain: GAGVSQSPSNKVTEKGKDVELRCDPISGHTALYWYRQSLGQGLEFLIYFQGNSAPDKSGLPSDRFSAERTGGSVSTLTIQRTQQEDSAVYLCASSYRGYSDEQFFGPGTRLTVL.

This chain connects TRBV29-1 to TRBJ2-6, with D uncertain. The length of the CDR3 is 14 residues. Trimming pared 3 bases from V and 1 base from J, leaving 7 bases between. Germline CDR1 SQVTM, CDR2 ANQGSEA. The CDR3 is CSVDGSSGANVLTF. The CDR3 nucleotides are TGCAGCGTTGATGGCAGTTCTGGGGCCAACGTCCTGACTTTC. Together with reference TRBV29-1 and TRBJ2-6, the CDR3 gives the full variable domain: SAVISQKPSRDICQRGTSLTIQCQVDSQVTMMFWYRQQPGQSLTLIATANQGSEATYESGFVIDKFPISRPNLTFSTLTVSNMSPEDSSIYLCSVDGSSGANVLTFGAGSRLTVL.

The chain uses TRBV5-1 and TRBJ1-5, with 7 bases identical to TRBD1. V gave up 1 base and J gave up 7 bases; unmatched junction bases: 2. This CDR3 is 13 amino acids long. Germline V CDR1 and CDR2: SGHRS, YFSETQ. CDR3 in DNA: TGCGCCAGCAGCTTGCAAGGGGGCCAGCCCCAGCATTTT. This sequence encodes CASSLQGGQPQHF. The whole variable domain, filled in from reference TRBV5-1 and TRBJ1-5, reads KAGVTQTPRYLIKTRGQQVTLSCSPISGHRSVSWYQQTPGQGLQFLFEYFSETQRNKGNFPGRFSGRQFSNSRSEMNVSTLELGDSALYLCASSLQGGQPQHFGDGTRLSIL.

This clone was detected once. The chain carries TRBV20-1 and TRBJ2-4; 7 bases match TRBD2. The CDR3 is made up of 16 amino acids. CDR1 and CDR2 (germline): DFQATT, SNEGSKA (reference sequence). V shed 3 bases and J 0 bases; nucleotides not matched to a gene: 8. Here the CDR3 reads CSASHRREPAKNIQYF. DNA of the CDR3: TGCAGTGCTAGTCATCGGCGGGAGCCAGCCAAAAACATTCAGTACTTC.

This chain joins TRBV6-2 or TRBV6-3 and TRBJ2-7; 9 bases match TRBD1. The CDR3 is 18 residues long. CDR1 is MNHEY and CDR2 is SVGEGT in the germline V gene. V shed 2 bases, J shed 3 bases, and the junction held 14 bases outside the gene matches. CDR3 coding DNA: TGTGCCAGCAGTTACCCGCCCCCCGGGACAGGGTCTCGCTACGAGCAGTACTTC. The encoded protein is CASSYPPPGTGSRYEQYF.

The chain combines TRBV6-2 or TRBV6-3 with TRBJ1-5; D perhaps matches TRBD1 (6 bases). The CDR3 covers 16 residues. Germline values: CDR1 MNHEY, CDR2 SVGEGT. The V gene lost 0 bases and the J gene lost 7 bases, with 16 bases spanning the gap. This chain's CDR3 is CASSYSGQSVVQPQHF. The CDR3 nucleotides read TGTGCCAGCAGTTACTCAGGACAGTCGGTGGTCCAGCCCCAGCATTTT.

This chain connects TRBV6-1 to TRBJ2-6; D gene ambiguous. Germline loops: CDR1 MNHNS, CDR2 SASEGT. Trimming took off 6 bases at V and 9 bases at J, with 12 bases between the two ends. CDR3 size: 13 residues. The CDR3 loop is CASRGEKYNVLTF. The CDR3 coding sequence is TGTGCCAGCAGGGGCGAAAAATACAACGTCCTGACTTTC.

V gene TRBV7-2 combines with J gene TRBJ2-1; 9 nucleotides align to TRBD2. V shed 3 bases and J 12 bases; nucleotides not matched to a gene: 12. The CDR3 loop spans 15 amino acids. Germline V lookup: CDR1 SGHTA, CDR2 FQGNSA. The CDR3 sequence is CASSFRREGPSGQFF. CDR3 in DNA: TGTGCCAGCAGCTTTCGGCGGGAGGGCCCCTCGGGGCAGTTCTTC.

DNA for the CDR3: TGTGCCAGCAGCGTAAACGGGTACTACAATGAGCAGTTCTTC. Its translation is CASSVNGYYNEQFF. The chain employs TRBV9 and TRBJ2-1, with unresolved D. The V gene lost 1 base and the J gene lost 3 bases, with 8 bases spanning the gap. The CDR3 has 14 residues. Germline assignment: CDR1 SGDLS and CDR2 YYNGEE.

The chain combines TRBV5-1 with TRBJ2-5; the D gene is possibly TRBD2 (5 bases). V lost 4 bases, J lost 2 bases, and 9 bases lay in between. The CDR3 spans 13 residues. CDR1 is SGHRS, CDR2 YFSETQ, per germline. Here the CDR3 DNA reads TGCGCCAGCAGCGAGGGCTCTCAAGAGACCCAGTACTTC. This codes for CASSEGSQETQYF.

The gene calls are TRBV15 and TRBJ1-4; unclear D gene. The V end was cut by 1 base, the J end by 8 bases, with 14 bases between. From germline, CDR1 is LNHNV and CDR2 YYDKDF (reference sequence). CDR3 length: 15 residues. CDR3 DNA: TGTGCCACCAGCAGAGTTCGGGGTCAAGGGGAAAAACTGTTTTTT. It is translated as CATSRVRGQGEKLFF.

This sequence joins TRBV19 and TRBJ1-1; 7 nucleotides line up with TRBD1. With V trimmed by 5 bases and J by 3 bases, 9 bases remained unmatched. This CDR3 is 15 amino acids long. Germline V lookup: CDR1 LNHDA, CDR2 SQIVND (reference sequence). The CDR3 DNA is TGTGCCAGTAGTGTCGCCGGGACAGTTCACACTGAAGCTTTCTTT. Translated: CASSVAGTVHTEAFF.

V and J are TRBV28 and TRBJ2-3, with D perhaps matching TRBD1 (6 bases). This CDR3 contains 12 residues. V lost 6 bases, J lost 5 bases, and 9 bases lay in between. The germline gives CDR1 MDHEN, CDR2 SYDVKM. DNA of the CDR3: TGTGCCAGCAGCACAGGGTTAGATACGCAGTATTTT. As protein: CASSTGLDTQYF.

The chain carries TRBV4-3 and TRBJ1-2; D not certain. Germline V gives CDR1 LGHNA, CDR2 YSLEER. CDR3 length: 15 residues. Trimming took 0 bases from V and 5 from J, leaving 13 bases between them. The CDR3 DNA reads TGCGCCAGCAGCCAAGATGGGCAGTACCCTTATGGCTACACCTTC. Protein product: CASSQDGQYPYGYTF.

The J gene is TRBJ1-2, the V gene TRBV29-1; 10 bases are shared with TRBD1. The CDR3 contains 13 residues. Germline values: CDR1 SQVTM, CDR2 ANQGSEA. Trimming cost V 3 bases and J 6 bases; bases outside gene matches: 4. Written as DNA, the CDR3 is TGCAGCGTTGATGGGGACAGGGGCAATGGCTACACCTTC. It codes for CSVDGDRGNGYTF.

This clone was recorded once. CDR3 protein: CASSRSGAETQYF. CDR3 coding DNA: TGTGCCAGCAGTCGTAGCGGGGCGGAGACCCAGTACTTC. The rearrangement links TRBV12-3 or TRBV12-4 to TRBJ2-5; 8 nucleotides line up with TRBD2. The CDR3 has 13 residues. V lost 5 bases and J lost 5; bases outside the gene matches: 4.

This clone is medium-sized. For the CDR3, the DNA is TGTGCCAGCAGCTTAGGGCCTTTGTACGAGCAGTACTTC. Its translation: CASSLGPLYEQYF. V usage is TRBV7-9 and J usage is TRBJ2-7; no clear D gene. Trimming removed 1 base at V and 4 bases at J, with 8 bases between. This CDR3 contains 13 residues. Germline CDR1 reads SEHNR; CDR2 reads FQNEAQ (reference sequence).

The rearrangement joins TRBV4-1 to TRBJ2-1; a weak D match, TRBD1 (6 bases). V lost 0 bases to trimming and J lost 9 bases, with 18 bases between them. Germline lookup yields CDR1 MGHRA and CDR2 YSYEKL. CDR3 length equals 16 residues. The CDR3 loop is CASSQDQTGFVGEQFF. DNA for the CDR3: TGCGCCAGCAGCCAAGATCAGACAGGCTTCGTAGGTGAGCAGTTCTTC.

The chain carries TRBV5-1 and TRBJ1-4, with D unresolved. CDR1 and CDR2 from the germline V gene are SGHRS and YFSETQ. This CDR3 is built from 14 residues. V was cut by 0 bases and J by 3 bases, with 6 bases left in between. Written as DNA, the CDR3 is TGCGCCAGCAGCTTGGGCCGGGCTAATGAAAAACTGTTTTTT. Its translation: CASSLGRANEKLFF.

This clone was detected a few times. The chain employs TRBV5-1 and TRBJ2-2; D unresolved. Trimming took 4 bases from V and 3 from J, leaving 13 bases between them. The CDR3 is made up of 15 amino acids. Germline CDR1 is SGHRS and CDR2 is YFSETQ. CDR3: CASSDRNADTGELFF. Written as DNA, the CDR3 is TGCGCCAGCAGCGACCGTAATGCGGACACCGGGGAGCTGTTTTTT.

The chain joins TRBV18 to TRBJ2-2, with 7 bases matching TRBD1. There are 15 residues in the CDR3. Germline CDR1 is KGHSH and CDR2 is LQKENI. V trimming: 5 bases; J trimming: 5 bases; junction bases outside the gene matches: 8. CDR3 in amino acids: CASSTDRVKTGELFF. DNA for the CDR3: TGTGCCAGCTCAACTGACAGGGTAAAGACCGGGGAGCTGTTTTTT.

This chain connects TRBV19 to TRBJ1-1, with D maybe TRBD1 (5 bases). The CDR3 has 16 amino acids. The ends were cut back, 0 bases at V and 3 bases at J, with 14 bases in the middle. Germline V gene data show CDR1 as LNHDA and CDR2 as SQIVND (reference sequence). The CDR3 sequence: CASSIDRRSGDTEAFF. Here the CDR3 DNA reads TGTGCCAGTAGTATAGATAGGAGGTCGGGGGACACTGAAGCTTTCTTT.